The rows below give T cell receptor beta chains drawn from one sample of a study of T cell clones after liver transplantation. TCRdb keeps only in-frame clones here, not all; method: immunoSEQ multiplex PCR. Of about 120,000 clones listed, 90% are singletons. The material sequenced was CD4+ T cells from blood, taken 12 months after liver transplant. These receptors came from a human patient who received a liver transplant. A share of the T cells may be of graft donor origin. CDR3s include the opening cysteine and the closing phenylalanine or tryptophan. Fields, in order: V gene, D gene, clone size, J gene, CDR3 protein, CDR3 DNA. A D gene is named only where the DNA matches it firmly. Rows give clone size only sometimes, using once, few, many, or a class for an expanded clone.

v_gene: TRBV5-1
d_gene: TRBD1
abundance: once
j_gene: TRBJ2-3
CDR3aa: CASSLRTGGTDTQYF
CDR3nt: TGCGCCAGCAGCCTACGGACAGGGGGCACAGATACGCAGTATTTT

v_gene: TRBV6-5
d_gene: NA
abundance: NA
j_gene: TRBJ1-1
CDR3aa: CASSYSGLVNTEAFF
CDR3nt: TGTGCCAGCAGTTACTCGGGATTAGTGAACACTGAAGCTTTCTTT

v_gene: TRBV10-3
d_gene: NA
abundance: NA
j_gene: TRBJ2-2
CDR3aa: CAITGRGATGELFF
CDR3nt: TGTGCCATCACCGGTCGCGGGGCCACCGGGGAGCTGTTTTTT

v_gene: TRBV9
d_gene: TRBD2
abundance: NA
j_gene: TRBJ2-7
CDR3aa: CASAKREGSREQYF
CDR3nt: TGTGCCAGCGCAAAGCGGGAGGGCAGTCGGGAGCAGTACTTC

v_gene: TRBV9
d_gene: TRBD1
abundance: many
j_gene: TRBJ2-7
CDR3aa: CASSAQTGYEQYF
CDR3nt: TGTGCCAGCAGCGCCCAGACAGGGTACGAGCAGTACTTC

v_gene: TRBV6-6
d_gene: TRBD1
abundance: NA
j_gene: TRBJ2-5
CDR3aa: CASSQGQGRQETQYF
CDR3nt: TGTGCCAGCAGCCAGGGACAGGGTAGACAAGAGACCCAGTACTTC

v_gene: TRBV5-6
d_gene: NA
abundance: NA
j_gene: TRBJ2-7
CDR3aa: CASSTTGFYEQYF
CDR3nt: TGTGCCAGCAGTACCACAGGGTTCTACGAGCAGTACTTC

v_gene: TRBV6-1
d_gene: NA
abundance: NA
j_gene: TRBJ1-2
CDR3aa: CASSTQTRLEGGYTF
CDR3nt: TGTGCCAGCAGTACTCAGACTCGACTTGAGGGCGGCTACACCTTC

v_gene: TRBV5-1
d_gene: NA
abundance: NA
j_gene: TRBJ2-1
CDR3aa: CASSLVSGTDYNEQFF
CDR3nt: TGCGCCAGCAGCTTGGTTAGTGGGACCGATTACAATGAGCAGTTCTTC

v_gene: TRBV5-1
d_gene: TRBD1
abundance: NA
j_gene: TRBJ2-5
CDR3aa: CASSLDRGETQYF
CDR3nt: TGCGCCAGCAGCTTGGACAGGGGTGAGACCCAGTACTTC

v_gene: TRBV30
d_gene: NA
abundance: few
j_gene: TRBJ1-1
CDR3aa: CAWRWKLLPLNTEAFF
CDR3nt: TGTGCCTGGAGATGGAAGCTATTACCTCTGAACACTGAAGCTTTCTTT

v_gene: TRBV6-6
d_gene: TRBD1
abundance: NA
j_gene: TRBJ2-7
CDR3aa: CASSTRDRVYEQYF
CDR3nt: TGTGCCAGCAGTACGCGGGACAGGGTCTACGAGCAGTACTTC

v_gene: TRBV15
d_gene: NA
abundance: NA
j_gene: TRBJ2-6
CDR3aa: CATSSYSGARGANVLTF
CDR3nt: TGTGCCACCAGCAGCTACAGTGGGGCGAGGGGGGCCAACGTCCTGACTTTC

v_gene: TRBV11-3
d_gene: TRBD1
abundance: NA
j_gene: TRBJ1-1
CDR3aa: CASSLTGGIGEAFF
CDR3nt: TGTGCCAGCAGCTTGACAGGGGGCATAGGTGAAGCTTTCTTT

v_gene: TRBV6-5
d_gene: NA
abundance: NA
j_gene: TRBJ1-2
CDR3aa: CASSPLTSANYGYTF
CDR3nt: TGTGCCAGCAGTCCCCTGACATCTGCTAACTATGGCTACACCTTC

v_gene: TRBV29-1
d_gene: TRBD1
abundance: once
j_gene: TRBJ1-3
CDR3aa: CSVGDRVDTIYF
CDR3nt: TGCAGCGTTGGGGACAGGGTGGACACCATATATTTT